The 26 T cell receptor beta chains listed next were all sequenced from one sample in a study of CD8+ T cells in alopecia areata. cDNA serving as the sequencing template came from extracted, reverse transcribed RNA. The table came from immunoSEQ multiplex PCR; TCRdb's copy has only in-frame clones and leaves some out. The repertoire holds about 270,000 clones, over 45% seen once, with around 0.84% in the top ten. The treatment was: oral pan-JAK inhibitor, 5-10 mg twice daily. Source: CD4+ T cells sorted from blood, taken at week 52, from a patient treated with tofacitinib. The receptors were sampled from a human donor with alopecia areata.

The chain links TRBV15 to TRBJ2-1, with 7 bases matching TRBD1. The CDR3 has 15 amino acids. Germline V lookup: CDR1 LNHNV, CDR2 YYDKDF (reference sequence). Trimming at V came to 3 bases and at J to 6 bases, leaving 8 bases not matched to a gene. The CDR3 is CATSSNRDSINEQFF. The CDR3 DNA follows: TGTGCCACCAGCAGCAACCGGGACAGTATCAATGAGCAGTTCTTC.

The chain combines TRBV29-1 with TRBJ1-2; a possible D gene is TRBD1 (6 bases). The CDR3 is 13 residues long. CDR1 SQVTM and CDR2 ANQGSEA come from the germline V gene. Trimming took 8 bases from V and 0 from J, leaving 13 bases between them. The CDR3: CSSGQSANYGYTF. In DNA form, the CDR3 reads TGCAGCTCCGGACAGTCTGCTAACTATGGCTACACCTTC.

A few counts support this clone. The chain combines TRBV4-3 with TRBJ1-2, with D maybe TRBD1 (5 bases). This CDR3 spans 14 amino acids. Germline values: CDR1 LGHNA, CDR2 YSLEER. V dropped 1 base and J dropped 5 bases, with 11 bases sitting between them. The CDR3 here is CASSQVRAVYGYTF. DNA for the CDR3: TGCGCCAGCAGCCAAGTCAGGGCCGTGTATGGCTACACCTTC.

The CDR3 is CASSVGPGNGELFF. CDR3 in DNA: TGTGCCAGCAGCGTAGGACCGGGAAATGGGGAGCTGTTTTTT. The genes are TRBV9 and TRBJ2-2; D may be TRBD2 (5 bases). V dropped 0 bases and J dropped 8 bases, with 11 bases sitting between them. The CDR3 runs to 14 residues. Germline CDR1 reads SGDLS; CDR2 reads YYNGEE.

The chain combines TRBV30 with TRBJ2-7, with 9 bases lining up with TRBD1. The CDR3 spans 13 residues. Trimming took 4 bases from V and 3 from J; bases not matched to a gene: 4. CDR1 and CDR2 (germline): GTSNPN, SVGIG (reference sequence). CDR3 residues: CAWTRTGVYEQYF. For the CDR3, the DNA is TGTGCCTGGACCAGGACAGGGGTCTACGAGCAGTACTTC.

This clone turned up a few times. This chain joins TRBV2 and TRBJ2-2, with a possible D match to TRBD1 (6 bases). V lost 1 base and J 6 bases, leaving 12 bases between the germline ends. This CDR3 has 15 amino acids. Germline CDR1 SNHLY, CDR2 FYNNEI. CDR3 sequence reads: CASSEEVRGAGELFF. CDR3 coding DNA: TGTGCCAGCAGTGAAGAGGTCAGGGGCGCCGGGGAGCTGTTTTTT.

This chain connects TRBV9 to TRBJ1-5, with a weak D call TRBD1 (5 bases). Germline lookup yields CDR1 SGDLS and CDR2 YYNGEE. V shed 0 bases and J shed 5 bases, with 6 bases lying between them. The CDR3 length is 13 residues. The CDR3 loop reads CASSVEGDQPQHF. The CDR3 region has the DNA TGTGCCAGCAGCGTAGAAGGGGATCAGCCCCAGCATTTT.

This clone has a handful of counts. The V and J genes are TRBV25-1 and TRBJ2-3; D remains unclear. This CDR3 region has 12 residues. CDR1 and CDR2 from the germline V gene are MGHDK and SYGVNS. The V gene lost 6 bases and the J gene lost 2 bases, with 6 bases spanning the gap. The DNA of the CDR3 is TGTGCCAGCAGCCCAGACACAGATACGCAGTATTTT. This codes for CASSPDTDTQYF.

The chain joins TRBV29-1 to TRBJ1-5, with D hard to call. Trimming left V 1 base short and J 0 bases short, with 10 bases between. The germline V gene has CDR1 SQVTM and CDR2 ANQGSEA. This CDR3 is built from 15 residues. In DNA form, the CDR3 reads TGCAGCGTTGAAGGAGAGGTTGATAGCAATCAGCCCCAGCATTTT. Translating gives CSVEGEVDSNQPQHF. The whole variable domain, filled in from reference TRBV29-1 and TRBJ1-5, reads SAVISQKPSRDICQRGTSLTIQCQVDSQVTMMFWYRQQPGQSLTLIATANQGSEATYESGFVIDKFPISRPNLTFSTLTVSNMSPEDSSIYLCSVEGEVDSNQPQHFGDGTRLSIL.

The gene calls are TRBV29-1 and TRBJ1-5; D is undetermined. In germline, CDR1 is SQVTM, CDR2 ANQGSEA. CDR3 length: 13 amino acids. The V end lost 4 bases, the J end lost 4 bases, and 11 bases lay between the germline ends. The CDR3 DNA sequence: TGCAGCGTTGTGGTGGCCGAGAATCAGCCCCAGCATTTT. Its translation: CSVVVAENQPQHF.

In DNA form, the CDR3 reads TGTGCCAGCAGTTACTCGACAGAGAAAAAACTGTTTTTT. Protein: CASSYSTEKKLFF. The chain links TRBV6-5 to TRBJ1-4, with D possibly being TRBD1 (5 bases). Germline values: CDR1 MNHEY, CDR2 SVGAGI. The CDR3 spans 13 residues. V was cut by 0 bases and J by 9 bases, with 8 bases left in between.

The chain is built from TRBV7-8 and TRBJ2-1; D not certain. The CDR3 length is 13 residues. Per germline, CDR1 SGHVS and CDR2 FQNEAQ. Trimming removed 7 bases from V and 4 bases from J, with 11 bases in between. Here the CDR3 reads CASTDAGYNEQFF. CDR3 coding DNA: TGTGCCAGCACCGACGCCGGTTACAATGAGCAGTTCTTC. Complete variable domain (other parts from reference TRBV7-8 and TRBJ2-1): GAGVSQSPRYKVAKRGQDVALRCDPISGHVSLFWYQQALGQGPEFLTYFQNEAQLDKSGLPSDRFFAERPEGSVSTLKIQRTQQEDSAVYLCASTDAGYNEQFFGPGTRLTVL.

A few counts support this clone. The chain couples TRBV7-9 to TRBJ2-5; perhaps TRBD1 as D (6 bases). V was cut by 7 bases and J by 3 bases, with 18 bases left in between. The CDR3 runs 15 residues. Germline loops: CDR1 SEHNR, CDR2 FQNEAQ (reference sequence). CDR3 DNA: TGTGCCAGCATCCCTGGGTCAGGGGCCGAAGAGACCCAGTACTTC. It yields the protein CASIPGSGAEETQYF.

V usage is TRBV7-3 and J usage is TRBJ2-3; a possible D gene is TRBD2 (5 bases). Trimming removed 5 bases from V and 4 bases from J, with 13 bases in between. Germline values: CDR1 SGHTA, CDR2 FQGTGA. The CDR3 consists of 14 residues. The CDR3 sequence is CASSPGHGADTQYF. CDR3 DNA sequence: TGTGCCAGCAGCCCAGGTCACGGGGCAGATACGCAGTATTTT.

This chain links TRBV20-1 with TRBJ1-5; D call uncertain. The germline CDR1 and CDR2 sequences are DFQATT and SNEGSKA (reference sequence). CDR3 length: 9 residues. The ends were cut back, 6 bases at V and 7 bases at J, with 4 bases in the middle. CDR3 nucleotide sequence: TGCAGTGCGGGGCAGCCCCAGCATTTT. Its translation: CSAGQPQHF.

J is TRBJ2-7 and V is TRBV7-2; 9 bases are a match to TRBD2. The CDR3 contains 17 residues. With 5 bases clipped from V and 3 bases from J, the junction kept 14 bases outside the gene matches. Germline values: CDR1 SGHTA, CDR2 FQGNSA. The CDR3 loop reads CASSPTVPLAGVYEQYF. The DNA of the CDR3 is TGTGCCAGCAGCCCGACCGTCCCCTTAGCGGGGGTCTACGAGCAGTACTTC.

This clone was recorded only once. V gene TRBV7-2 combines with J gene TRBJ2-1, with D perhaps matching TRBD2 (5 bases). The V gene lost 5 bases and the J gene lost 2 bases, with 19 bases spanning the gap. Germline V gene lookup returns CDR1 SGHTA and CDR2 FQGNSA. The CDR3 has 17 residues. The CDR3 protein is CASSPTRRSKTYNEQFF. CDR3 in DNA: TGTGCCAGCAGCCCGACCCGGAGGTCCAAAACCTACAATGAGCAGTTCTTC.

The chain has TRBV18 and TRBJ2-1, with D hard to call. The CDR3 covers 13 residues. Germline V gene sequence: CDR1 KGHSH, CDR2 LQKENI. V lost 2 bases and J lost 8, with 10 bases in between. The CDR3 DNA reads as TGTGCCAGCTCACCAAAGCAAGCCTATGAGCAGTTCTTC. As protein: CASSPKQAYEQFF.

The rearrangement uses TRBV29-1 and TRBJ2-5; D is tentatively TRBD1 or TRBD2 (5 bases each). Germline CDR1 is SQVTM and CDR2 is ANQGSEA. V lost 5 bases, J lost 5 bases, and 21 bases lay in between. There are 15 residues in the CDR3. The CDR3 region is CSVRNRAGAGETQYF. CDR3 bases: TGCAGCGTTCGCAATCGGGCTGGGGCGGGCGAGACCCAGTACTTC.

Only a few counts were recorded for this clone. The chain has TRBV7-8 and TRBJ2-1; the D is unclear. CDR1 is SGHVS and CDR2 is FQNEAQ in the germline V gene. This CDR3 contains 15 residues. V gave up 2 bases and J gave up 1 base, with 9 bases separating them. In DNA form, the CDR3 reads TGTGCCAGCAGCTTATACTCTATTTCCTACAATGAGCAGTTCTTC. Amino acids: CASSLYSISYNEQFF.

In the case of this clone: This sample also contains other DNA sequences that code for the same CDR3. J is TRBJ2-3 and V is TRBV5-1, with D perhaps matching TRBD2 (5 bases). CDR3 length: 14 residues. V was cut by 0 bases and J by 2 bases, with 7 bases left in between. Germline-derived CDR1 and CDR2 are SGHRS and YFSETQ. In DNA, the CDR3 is TGCGCCAGCAGCTTGGGGAGGTACACAGATACGCAGTATTTT. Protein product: CASSLGRYTDTQYF.

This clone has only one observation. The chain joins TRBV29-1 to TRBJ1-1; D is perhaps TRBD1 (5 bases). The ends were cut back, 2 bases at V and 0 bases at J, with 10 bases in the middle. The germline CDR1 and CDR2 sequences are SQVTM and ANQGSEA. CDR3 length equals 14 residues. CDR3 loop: CSVESIGVNTEAFF. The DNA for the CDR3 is TGCAGCGTTGAAAGCATAGGGGTGAACACTGAAGCTTTCTTT. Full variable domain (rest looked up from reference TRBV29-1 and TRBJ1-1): SAVISQKPSRDICQRGTSLTIQCQVDSQVTMMFWYRQQPGQSLTLIATANQGSEATYESGFVIDKFPISRPNLTFSTLTVSNMSPEDSSIYLCSVESIGVNTEAFFGQGTRLTVV.

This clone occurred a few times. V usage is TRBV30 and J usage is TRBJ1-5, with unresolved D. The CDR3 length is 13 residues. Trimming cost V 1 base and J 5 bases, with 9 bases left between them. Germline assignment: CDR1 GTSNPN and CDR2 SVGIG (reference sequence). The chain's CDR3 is CAWSDGVYQPQHF. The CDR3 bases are TGTGCCTGGAGTGATGGGGTTTATCAGCCCCAGCATTTT.

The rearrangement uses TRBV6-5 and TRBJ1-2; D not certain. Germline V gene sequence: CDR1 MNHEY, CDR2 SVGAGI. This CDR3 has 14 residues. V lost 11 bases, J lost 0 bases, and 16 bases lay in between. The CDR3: CARRTVGPNYGYTF. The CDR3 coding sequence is TGTGCCCGCCGAACGGTTGGGCCTAACTATGGCTACACCTTC.

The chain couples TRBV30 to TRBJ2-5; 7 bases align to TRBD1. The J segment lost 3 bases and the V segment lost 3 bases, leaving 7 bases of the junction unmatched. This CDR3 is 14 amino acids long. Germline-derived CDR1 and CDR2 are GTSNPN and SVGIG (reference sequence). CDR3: CAWRTATGKETQYF. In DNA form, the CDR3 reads TGTGCCTGGAGAACGGCGACAGGGAAAGAGACCCAGTACTTC.

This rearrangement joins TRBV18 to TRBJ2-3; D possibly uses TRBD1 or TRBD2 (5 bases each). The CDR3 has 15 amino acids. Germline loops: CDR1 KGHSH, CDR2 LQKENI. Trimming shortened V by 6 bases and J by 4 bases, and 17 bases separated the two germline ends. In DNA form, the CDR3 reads TGTGCCAGCTCGGCCGGGACGCAAAGAGCAGATACGCAGTATTTT. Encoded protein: CASSAGTQRADTQYF.